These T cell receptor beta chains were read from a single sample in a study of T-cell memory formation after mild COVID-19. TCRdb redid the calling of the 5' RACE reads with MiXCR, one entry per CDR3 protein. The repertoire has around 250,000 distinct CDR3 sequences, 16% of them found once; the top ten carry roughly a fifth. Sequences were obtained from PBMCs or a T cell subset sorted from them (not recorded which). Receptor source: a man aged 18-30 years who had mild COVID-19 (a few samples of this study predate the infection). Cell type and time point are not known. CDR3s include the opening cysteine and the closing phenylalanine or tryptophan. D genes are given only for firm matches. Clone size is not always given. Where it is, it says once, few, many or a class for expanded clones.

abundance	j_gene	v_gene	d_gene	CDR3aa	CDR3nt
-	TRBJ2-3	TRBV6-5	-	CASSNWADTQYF	TGTGCCAGCTCCAACTGGGCAGATACGCAGTATTTT
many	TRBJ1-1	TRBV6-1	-	CASSEGRGLEAFF	TGTGCCAGCAGTGAAGGTCGGGGTCTAGAAGCTTTCTTT
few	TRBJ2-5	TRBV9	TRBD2	CASSVGLAPQETQYF	TGTGCCAGCAGCGTAGGACTAGCGCCCCAAGAGACCCAGTACTTC
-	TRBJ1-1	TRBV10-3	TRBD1	CAISAGTGRAFF	TGTGCCATCAGTGCTGGGACAGGGAGAGCTTTCTTT
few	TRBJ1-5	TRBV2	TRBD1	CASKGQGVQPQHF	TGTGCCAGCAAGGGACAGGGGGTCCAGCCCCAGCATTTT
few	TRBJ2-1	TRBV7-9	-	CASRDLNEQFF	TGTGCCAGCCGAGATCTAAATGAGCAGTTCTTC
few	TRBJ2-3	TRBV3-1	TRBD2	CASSAFRLAGTDTQYF	TGTGCCAGCAGCGCATTTCGACTAGCGGGAACAGATACGCAGTATTTT
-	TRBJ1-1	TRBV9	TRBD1	CASSFRDRDTEAFF	TGTGCCAGCAGCTTCCGGGACAGGGATACTGAAGCTTTCTTT
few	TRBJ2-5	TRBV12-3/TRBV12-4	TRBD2	CASGGVSGGPGETQYF	TGTGCCAGCGGGGGGGTCAGCGGGGGGCCCGGGGAGACCCAGTACTTC
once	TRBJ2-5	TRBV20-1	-	CSASRDWQTQYF	TGCAGTGCTAGCAGGGATTGGCAGACCCAGTACTTC
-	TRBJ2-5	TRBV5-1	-	CASSRGPSSGETQYF	TGCGCCAGCAGCAGAGGACCCTCTTCTGGGGAGACCCAGTACTTC
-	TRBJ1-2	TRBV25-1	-	CASPGRAGGYTF	TGTGCCAGCCCCGGGAGGGCAGGAGGCTACACCTTC
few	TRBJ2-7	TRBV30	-	CAWSSQGPYEQYF	TGTGCCTGGAGCTCACAGGGACCCTACGAGCAGTACTTC
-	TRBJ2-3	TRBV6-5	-	CASRKQGLTDTQYF	TGTGCCAGCAGAAAACAGGGCCTCACAGATACGCAGTATTTT
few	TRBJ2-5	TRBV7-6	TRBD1	CASSLGGTGDQETQYF	TGTGCCAGCAGCTTAGGGGGGACAGGGGACCAAGAGACCCAGTACTTC
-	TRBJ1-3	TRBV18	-	CASSPGDGNSGNTIYF	TGTGCCAGCTCACCGGGCGACGGTAACTCTGGAAACACCATATATTTT
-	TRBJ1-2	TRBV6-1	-	CASSESAGSYGYTF	TGTGCCAGCAGTGAATCGGCAGGGTCCTATGGCTACACCTTC
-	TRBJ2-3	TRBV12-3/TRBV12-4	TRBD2	CASSFGLAGGPDTQYF	TGTGCCAGCAGTTTTGGGCTAGCGGGGGGGCCAGATACGCAGTATTTT
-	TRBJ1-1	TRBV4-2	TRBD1	CASSQLKTGYDTEAFF	TGTGCCAGCAGCCAGCTAAAGACAGGGTACGACACTGAAGCTTTCTTT
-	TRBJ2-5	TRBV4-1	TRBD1	CASSQPKRGQQETQYF	TGCGCCAGCAGCCAACCCAAGAGGGGACAGCAAGAGACCCAGTACTTC
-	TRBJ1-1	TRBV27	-	CASSLSRTFGSEAFF	TGTGCCAGCAGTTTATCCCGGACGTTCGGGTCTGAAGCTTTCTTT
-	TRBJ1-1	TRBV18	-	CASSHHAVGGGPNTEAFF	TGTGCCAGCTCACACCACGCGGTCGGTGGAGGGCCGAACACTGAAGCTTTCTTT
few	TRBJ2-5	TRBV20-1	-	CSARPRLGLQETQYF	TGCAGTGCTAGACCGCGCCTAGGACTGCAAGAGACCCAGTACTTC
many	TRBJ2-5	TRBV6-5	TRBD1	CATRTGIQETQYF	TGTGCCACTCGGACAGGAATCCAAGAGACCCAGTACTTC
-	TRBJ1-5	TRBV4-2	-	CASSQDDPGGQPQHF	TGTGCCAGCAGCCAAGATGATCCCGGGGGACAGCCCCAGCATTTT
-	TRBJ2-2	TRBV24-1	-	CATSQDRSITGELFF	TGTGCCACCAGTCAGGACCGCAGCATAACCGGGGAGCTGTTTTTT
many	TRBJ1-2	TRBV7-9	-	CASSLGARYGYTF	TGTGCCAGCAGCTTGGGGGCACGGTATGGCTACACCTTC
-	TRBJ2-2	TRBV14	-	CASSQVAGLNTGELFF	TGTGCCAGCAGCCAAGTTGCCGGACTTAACACCGGGGAGCTGTTTTTT
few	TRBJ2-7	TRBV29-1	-	CSVGTVPHEQYF	TGCAGCGTTGGGACGGTCCCTCACGAGCAGTACTTC
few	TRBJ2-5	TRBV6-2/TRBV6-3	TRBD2	CASRAGLYQETQYF	TGTGCCAGTCGAGCGGGGCTGTACCAAGAGACCCAGTACTTC
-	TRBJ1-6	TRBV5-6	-	CASSLGTGQNSPLHF	TGTGCCAGCAGCTTGGGGACGGGACAAAATTCACCCCTCCACTTT
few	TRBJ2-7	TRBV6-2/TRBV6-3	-	CASRGDGIYEQYF	TGTGCCAGCAGAGGGGACGGTATCTACGAGCAGTACTTC
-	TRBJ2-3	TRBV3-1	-	CASSQIGGHTDTQYF	TGTGCCAGCAGCCAAATCGGGGGCCACACAGATACGCAGTATTTT
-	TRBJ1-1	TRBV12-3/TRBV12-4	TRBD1	CASSATGTTEAFF	TGTGCCAGCAGTGCGACAGGGACCACTGAAGCTTTCTTT
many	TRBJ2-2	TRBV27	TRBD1	CASSHGQVSGELFF	TGTGCCAGCAGTCACGGACAGGTGTCCGGGGAGCTGTTTTTT
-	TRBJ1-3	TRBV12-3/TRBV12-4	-	CASTRGNTIYF	TGTGCCAGCACGAGGGGAAACACCATATATTTT
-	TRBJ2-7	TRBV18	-	CASSPGGGLSYEQYF	TGTGCCAGCTCACCGGGAGGGGGTCTCTCCTACGAGCAGTACTTC
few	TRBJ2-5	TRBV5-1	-	CASSLGRMQETQYF	TGCGCCAGCAGCTTGGGCCGCATGCAAGAGACCCAGTACTTC
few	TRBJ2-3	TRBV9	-	CASSVWDASTDTQYF	TGTGCCAGCAGCGTGTGGGATGCGTCCACAGATACGCAGTATTTT
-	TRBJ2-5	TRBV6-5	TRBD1	CASSYGGTGGETQYF	TGTGCCAGCAGTTACGGTGGGACAGGGGGGGAGACCCAGTACTTC
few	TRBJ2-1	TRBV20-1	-	CSARDYREQFF	TGCAGTGCTAGAGATTATCGTGAGCAGTTCTTC
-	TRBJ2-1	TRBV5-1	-	CASSLVGVWNNEQFF	TGCGCCAGCAGCTTGGTCGGGGTGTGGAACAATGAGCAGTTCTTC